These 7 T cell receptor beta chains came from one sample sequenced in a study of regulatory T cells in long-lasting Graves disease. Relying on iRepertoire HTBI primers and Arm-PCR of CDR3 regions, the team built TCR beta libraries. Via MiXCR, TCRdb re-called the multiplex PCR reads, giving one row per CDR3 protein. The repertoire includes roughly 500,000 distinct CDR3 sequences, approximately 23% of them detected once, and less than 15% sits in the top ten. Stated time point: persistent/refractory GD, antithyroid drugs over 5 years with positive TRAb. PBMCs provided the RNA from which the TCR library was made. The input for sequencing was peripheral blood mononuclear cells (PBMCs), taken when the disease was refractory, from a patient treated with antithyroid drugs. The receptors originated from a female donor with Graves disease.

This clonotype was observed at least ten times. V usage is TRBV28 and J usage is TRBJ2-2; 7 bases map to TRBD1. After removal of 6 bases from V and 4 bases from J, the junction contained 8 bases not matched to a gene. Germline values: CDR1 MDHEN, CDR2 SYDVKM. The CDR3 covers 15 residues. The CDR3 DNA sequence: TGTGCCAGCAGCCAAACAGGGGCGGGCACCGGGGAGCTGTTTTTT. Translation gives CASSQTGAGTGELFF. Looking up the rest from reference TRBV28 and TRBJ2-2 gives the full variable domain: DVKVTQSSRYLVKRTGEKVFLECVQDMDHENMFWYRQDPGLGLRLIYFSYDVKMKEKGDIPEGYSVSREKKERFSLILESASTNQTSMYLCASSQTGAGTGELFFGEGSRLTVL.

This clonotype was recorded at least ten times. As DNA, the CDR3 is TGCGCCAGCAGCGCCCGAGGAGCGGGATACGAGCAGTACTTC. It specifies CASSARGAGYEQYF. The chain employs TRBV5-1 and TRBJ2-7, with 7 positions matching TRBD2. V trimming: 4 bases; J trimming: 4 bases; junction bases outside the gene matches: 8. Per the germline V gene, CDR1 is SGHRS and CDR2 is YFSETQ. The length of the CDR3 is 14 residues.

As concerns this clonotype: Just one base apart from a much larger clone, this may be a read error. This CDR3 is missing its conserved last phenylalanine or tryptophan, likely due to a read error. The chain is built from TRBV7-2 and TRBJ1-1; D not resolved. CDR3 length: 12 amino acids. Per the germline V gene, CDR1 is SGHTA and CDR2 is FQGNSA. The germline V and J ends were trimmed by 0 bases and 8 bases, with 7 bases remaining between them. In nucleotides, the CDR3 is TGTGCCAGCAGCTTAGCGGTAGGGGAAGCTTTCCTT. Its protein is CASSLAVGEAFL.

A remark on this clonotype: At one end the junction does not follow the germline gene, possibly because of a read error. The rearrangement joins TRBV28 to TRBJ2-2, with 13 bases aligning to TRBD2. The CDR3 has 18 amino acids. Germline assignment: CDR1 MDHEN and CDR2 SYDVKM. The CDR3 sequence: CGSSPWTSGGLSTAELFF. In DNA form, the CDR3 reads TGTGGCAGCAGTCCTTGGACTAGCGGGGGCCTGAGCACCGCGGAGCTGTTTTTT. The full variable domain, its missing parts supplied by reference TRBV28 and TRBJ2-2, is DVKVTQSSRYLVKRTGEKVFLECVQDMDHENMFWYRQDPGLGLRLIYFSYDVKMKEKGDIPEGYSVSREKKERFSLILESASTNQTSMYLCGSSPWTSGGLSTAELFFGEGSRLTVL.

In DNA, the CDR3 is TGTGCCACCAGCAGAGTCGACAGGAACTCTTACGAGCAGTACTTC. It translates to CATSRVDRNSYEQYF. The chain is built from TRBV15 and TRBJ2-7; the D gene is possibly TRBD1 (6 bases). This CDR3 region has 15 residues. Germline V gene sequence: CDR1 LNHNV, CDR2 YYDKDF (reference sequence). V was clipped by 1 base and J by 4 bases, with 14 bases between them.

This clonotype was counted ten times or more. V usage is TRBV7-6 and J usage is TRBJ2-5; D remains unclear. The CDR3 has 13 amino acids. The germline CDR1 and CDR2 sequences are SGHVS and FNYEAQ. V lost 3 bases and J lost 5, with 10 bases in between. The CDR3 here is CASSFVNGETQYF. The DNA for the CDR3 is TGTGCCAGCAGCTTCGTCAACGGGGAGACCCAGTACTTC. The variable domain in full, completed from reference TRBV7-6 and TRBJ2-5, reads GAGVSQSPRYKVTKRGQDVALRCDPISGHVSLYWYRQALGQGPEFLTYFNYEAQQDKSGLPNDRFSAERPEGSISTLTIQRTEQRDSAMYRCASSFVNGETQYFGPGTRLLVL.

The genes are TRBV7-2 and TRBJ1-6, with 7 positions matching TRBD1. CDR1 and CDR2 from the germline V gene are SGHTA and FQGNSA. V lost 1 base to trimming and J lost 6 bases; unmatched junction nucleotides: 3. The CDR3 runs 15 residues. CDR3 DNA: TGTGCCAGCAGCTTAGAGGGGACAGTTAATTCACCCCTCCACTTT. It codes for CASSLEGTVNSPLHF.